This paragraph covers one TCR beta chain sequence. Its antigen is not identified. Germline CDR1 is SGHNT and CDR2 is YENEEA. This CDR3 is built from 15 residues. The V end lost 5 bases, the J end lost 5 bases, and 18 bases lay between the germline ends. This sample was included in a study of cytomegalovirus exposure and HLA in healthy donors. General study findings and limits: A few chains tied to CMV proved CMV antigen-specific in vitro.

The table came from immunoSEQ multiplex PCR; TCRdb's copy has only in-frame clones and leaves some out. The table has about 98,000 clones, about 90% seen once. The chain couples TRBV11-3 to TRBJ1-2; tentatively, D is TRBD1 (6 bases). The material sequenced was PBMCs. The clonotype was recovered from a man younger than 35 in good health and CMV-seropositive. The DNA of the CDR3 is TGTGCCAGCAGCCGCGCCTCAGGGGTGGGGTATGGCTACACCTTC. Translation: CASSRASGVGYGYTF.